This T cell receptor beta chain was captured in a study of patients and donors after allogeneic stem cell transplantation. This clonotype was seen only a few times. The CDR3 totals 16 residues. After removal of 2 bases from V and 3 bases from J, the junction contained 9 bases not matched to a gene. Germline CDR1 is SGHVS and CDR2 is FNYEAQ. One entry per CDR3 protein, called by TCRdb with MiXCR from the RT-PCR reads. Of 70,000 to 75,000 distinct CDR3 sequences detected, around 27% appear once; the ten largest clones hold roughly 29%. This rearrangement joins TRBV7-6 to TRBJ2-7, with 8 nucleotides matching TRBD2. The source is a human donor who was either an allogeneic HSCT recipient or a stem cell or donor lymphocyte infusion donor (not recorded which). It is not recorded whose cells these are; they may come from a transplant donor. The sample comprised blood, either unsorted or a sorted T cell fraction (not recorded which). The CDR3 nucleotides read TGTGCCAGCAGCTTAAATGGGCTAGCGGGCGACTACGAGCAGTACTTC. Its translation: CASSLNGLAGDYEQYF.